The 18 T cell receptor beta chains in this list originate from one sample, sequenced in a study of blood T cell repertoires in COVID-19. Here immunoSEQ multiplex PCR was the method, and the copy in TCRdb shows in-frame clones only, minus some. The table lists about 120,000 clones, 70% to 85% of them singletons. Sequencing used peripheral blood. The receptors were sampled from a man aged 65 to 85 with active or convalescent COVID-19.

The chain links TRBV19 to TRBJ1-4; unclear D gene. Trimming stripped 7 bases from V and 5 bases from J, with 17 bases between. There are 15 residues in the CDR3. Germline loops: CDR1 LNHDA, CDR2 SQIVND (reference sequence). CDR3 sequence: CASKLVGGVNEKLFF. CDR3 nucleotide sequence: TGTGCCAGTAAATTAGTAGGAGGAGTCAATGAAAAACTGTTTTTT.

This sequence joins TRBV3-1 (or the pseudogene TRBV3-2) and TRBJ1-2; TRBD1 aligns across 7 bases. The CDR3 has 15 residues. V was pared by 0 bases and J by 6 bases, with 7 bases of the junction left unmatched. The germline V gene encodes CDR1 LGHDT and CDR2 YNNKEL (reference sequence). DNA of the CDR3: TGTGCCAGCAGCCAAGATTTGAGACAGGGAGATGGCTACACCTTC. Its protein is CASSQDLRQGDGYTF.

CDR3 protein: CASSLVQGLNTEAFF. CDR3 coding DNA: TGTGCCAGCAGCTTAGTTCAGGGGTTGAACACTGAAGCTTTCTTT. V gene TRBV11-3 combines with J gene TRBJ1-1, with TRBD1 as a possible D gene (6 bases). CDR1 is SGHNT, CDR2 YENEEA, per germline. V lost 1 base and J lost 0, with 9 bases in between. The CDR3 is 15 amino acids.

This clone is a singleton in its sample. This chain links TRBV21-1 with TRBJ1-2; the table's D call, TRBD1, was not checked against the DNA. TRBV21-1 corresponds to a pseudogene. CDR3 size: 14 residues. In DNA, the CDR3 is TGTGCCAGCAGCAAAGTCGGCAGGGGGTATGGCTACACCTTC. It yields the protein CASSKVGRGYGYTF.

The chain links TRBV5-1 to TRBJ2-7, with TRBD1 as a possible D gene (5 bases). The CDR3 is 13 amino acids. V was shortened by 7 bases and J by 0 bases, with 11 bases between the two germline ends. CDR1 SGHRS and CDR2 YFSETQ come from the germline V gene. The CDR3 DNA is TGCGCCAGCTACGACAGAAGCTCCTACGAGCAGTACTTC. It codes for CASYDRSSYEQYF.

The CDR3 sequence is CASSQDLTVYYGYTF. CDR3 nucleotides: TGTGCCAGCAGCCAAGATTTGACAGTATACTATGGCTACACCTTC. This sequence joins TRBV4-2 and TRBJ1-2; D perhaps matches TRBD1 (5 bases). CDR3 size: 15 residues. In germline, CDR1 is LGHNA, CDR2 YNFKEQ. Trimming removed 0 bases from V and 3 bases from J, with 11 bases in between.

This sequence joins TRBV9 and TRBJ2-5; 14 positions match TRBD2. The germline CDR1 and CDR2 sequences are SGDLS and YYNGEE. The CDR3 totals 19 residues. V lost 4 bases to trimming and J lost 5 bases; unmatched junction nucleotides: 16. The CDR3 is CASSFRPLTSGRAAETQYF. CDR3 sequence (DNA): TGTGCCAGCAGCTTCCGCCCCTTGACTAGCGGGAGGGCCGCGGAGACCCAGTACTTC.

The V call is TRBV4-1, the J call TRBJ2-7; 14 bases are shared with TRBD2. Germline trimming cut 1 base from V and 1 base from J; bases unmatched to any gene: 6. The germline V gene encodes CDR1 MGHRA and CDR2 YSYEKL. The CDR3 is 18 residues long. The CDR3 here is CASSQGLAGGPGSYEQYF. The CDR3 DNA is TGCGCCAGCAGCCAAGGACTAGCGGGAGGGCCAGGATCCTACGAGCAGTACTTC.

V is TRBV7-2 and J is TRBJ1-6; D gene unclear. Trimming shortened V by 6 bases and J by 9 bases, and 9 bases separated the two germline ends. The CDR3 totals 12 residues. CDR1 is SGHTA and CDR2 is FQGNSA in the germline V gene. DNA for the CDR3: TGTGCCAGCAGTTACTTCGGTTCACCCCTCCACTTT. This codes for CASSYFGSPLHF.

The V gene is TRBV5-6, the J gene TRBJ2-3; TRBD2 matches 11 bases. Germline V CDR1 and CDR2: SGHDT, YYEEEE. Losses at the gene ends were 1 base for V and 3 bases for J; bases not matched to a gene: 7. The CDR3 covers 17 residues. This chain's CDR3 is CASSLLAGGLITDTQYF. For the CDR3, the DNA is TGTGCCAGCAGCTTGTTAGCGGGGGGGCTGATAACAGATACGCAGTATTTT.

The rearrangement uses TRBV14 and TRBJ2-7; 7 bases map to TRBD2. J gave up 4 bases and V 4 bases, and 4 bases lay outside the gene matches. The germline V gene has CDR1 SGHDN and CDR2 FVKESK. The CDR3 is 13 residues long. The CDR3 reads CASSPGLVYEQYF. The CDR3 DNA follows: TGTGCCAGCAGCCCCGGACTAGTTTACGAGCAGTACTTC.

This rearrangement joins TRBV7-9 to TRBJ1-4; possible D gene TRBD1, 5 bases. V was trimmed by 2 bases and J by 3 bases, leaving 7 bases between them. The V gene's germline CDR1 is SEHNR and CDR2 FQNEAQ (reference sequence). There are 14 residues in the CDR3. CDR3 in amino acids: CASSLRQSNEKLFF. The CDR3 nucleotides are TGTGCCAGCAGCTTACGACAGTCTAATGAAAAACTGTTTTTT.

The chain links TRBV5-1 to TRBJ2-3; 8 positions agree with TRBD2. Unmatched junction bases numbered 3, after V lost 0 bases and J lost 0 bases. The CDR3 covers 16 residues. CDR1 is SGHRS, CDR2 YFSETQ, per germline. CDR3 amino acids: CASSLAGTRSTDTQYF. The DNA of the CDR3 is TGCGCCAGCAGCTTGGCCGGGACTAGAAGCACAGATACGCAGTATTTT.

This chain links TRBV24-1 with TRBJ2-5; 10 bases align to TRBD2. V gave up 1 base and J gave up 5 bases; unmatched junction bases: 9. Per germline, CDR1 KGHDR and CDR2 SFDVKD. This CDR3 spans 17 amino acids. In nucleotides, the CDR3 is TGTGCCACCAGTGATTTTCCTAGCGGGAGAGGGGTCGAGACCCAGTACTTC. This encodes CATSDFPSGRGVETQYF.

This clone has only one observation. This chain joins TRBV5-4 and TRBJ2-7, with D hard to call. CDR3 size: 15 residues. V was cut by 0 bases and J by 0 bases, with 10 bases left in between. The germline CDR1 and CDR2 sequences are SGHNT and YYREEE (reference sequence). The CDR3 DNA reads TGTGCCAGCAGCTTGGTTGGAGCCTACTCCTACGAGCAGTACTTC. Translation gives CASSLVGAYSYEQYF.

CDR3 loop: CASSTDRTNTIYF. DNA of the CDR3: TGTGCCAGCAGCACCGACAGGACGAACACCATATATTTT. This rearrangement joins TRBV28 to TRBJ1-3, with D possibly being TRBD1 (6 bases). Trimming removed 6 bases at V and 7 bases at J, with 13 bases between. The CDR3 totals 13 residues. Germline V gene data show CDR1 as MDHEN and CDR2 as SYDVKM.

The CDR3 nucleotides read TGTGCCAGCAACAGTCCAAATGAAAAACTGTTTTTT. This sequence encodes CASNSPNEKLFF. The chain carries TRBV28 and TRBJ1-4; no firm D call. Germline assignment: CDR1 MDHEN and CDR2 SYDVKM. Trimming removed 7 bases at V and 5 bases at J, with 8 bases between. The CDR3 has 12 residues.

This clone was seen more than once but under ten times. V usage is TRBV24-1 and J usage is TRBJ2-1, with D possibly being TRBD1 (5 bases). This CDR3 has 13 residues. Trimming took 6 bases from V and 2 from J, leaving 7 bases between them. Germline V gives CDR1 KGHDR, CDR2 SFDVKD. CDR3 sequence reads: CATSKQAYNEQFF. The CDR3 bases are TGTGCCACCAGTAAACAGGCCTACAATGAGCAGTTCTTC.